The rows below give T cell receptor beta chains drawn from one sample of a study of T cell changes during pregnancy in multiple sclerosis. The protocol was immunoSEQ multiplex PCR, while the TCRdb copy is restricted to in-frame clones and leaves out a portion. Among about 52,000 clones, around 94% were seen once, and the ten largest hold 0.65% to 0.85%. This specimen consisted of CD4+ T cells from peripheral blood mononuclear cells, obtained in the third trimester of pregnancy. These TCRs come from a female donor with multiple sclerosis, enrolled in a pregnancy study. CDR3s include the opening cysteine and the closing phenylalanine or tryptophan. The D gene is left open where the match is weak. Some rows have no size entry. The others give once, few or many, or a class for an expanded clone.

NA	TRBD2	TRBV5-4	TRBJ2-1	TGTGCCAGCAGCTTAAGCGGGGGGGCTTTAGGTGAGCAGTTCTTC	CASSLSGGALGEQFF
NA	TRBD1	TRBV7-8	TRBJ1-1	TGTGCCAGCAGCGGTCCGACAGGGTGGAACACTGAAGCTTTCTTT	CASSGPTGWNTEAFF
NA	TRBD1	TRBV7-3	TRBJ1-1	TGTGCCAGCAGCTTAACGGGACAGGGCACTGAAGCTTTCTTT	CASSLTGQGTEAFF
NA	NA	TRBV30	TRBJ1-3	TGTGCCTGGACGCAGGGAAATTATGGAAACACCATATATTTT	CAWTQGNYGNTIYF
NA	TRBD1	TRBV5-1	TRBJ1-1	TGCGCCAGCAGCTATTCAGGGGGAACTGAAGCTTTCTTT	CASSYSGGTEAFF
NA	NA	TRBV15	TRBJ1-5	TGTGCCACCAGCGGGAGGGGAGCGGGAGATCAGCCCCAGCATTTT	CATSGRGAGDQPQHF
NA	NA	TRBV11-2	TRBJ1-1	TGTGCCAGCAGCTTAGGGCAGGGTTTGAACACTGAAGCTTTCTTT	CASSLGQGLNTEAFF
NA	NA	TRBV18	TRBJ1-1	TGTGCCAGCTCCCAAAACGGGAACACTGAAGCTTTCTTT	CASSQNGNTEAFF
NA	NA	TRBV12-5	TRBJ1-1	TGTGCTAGTGGTTCGATCAGGTATATGAACACTGAAGCTTTCTTT	CASGSIRYMNTEAFF
few	TRBD1	TRBV5-6	TRBJ2-1	TGTGCCAGCAGCCCAGGGACAGGGGTCGAAAACAATGAGCAGTTCTTC	CASSPGTGVENNEQFF